This T cell receptor (beta chain) was observed in a study of cytomegalovirus exposure and HLA in healthy donors (dated by TCRdb to 2016 to 2017). Study-level background: An earlier analysis of 587 of the donors reported about 290 Gb of sequence data and more than 90 million unique TCR beta sequences from about 200 million T cells. An early release covering roughly 640 HLA-typed donors comprised approximately 300 gigabases of sequencing data and 85 million to 100 million unique TCR sequences. Among the roughly 400 genotyped donors, 75% to 90% belonged to the genetic ancestry cluster associated with self-reported Caucasian donors. The study aimed to test whether cataloging public T cell receptors could reveal signatures of past pathogen exposure. The T cell repertoires of 670 or so subjects were profiled by immunosequencing and related to cytomegalovirus serostatus. Along with the approximately 600-subject first cohort, a separate validation cohort of over a hundred different subjects was used. The study combined high-throughput TCR immunosequencing, statistical association of individual TCRs with disease status, and machine learning to predict cytomegalovirus infection status. In a later analysis, previously published TCR beta repertoires from several hundred donors were re-analyzed and high-resolution HLA genotyping was added so that TCR occurrence patterns could be studied. In the later analysis, no new phenotypic data were used to find candidate immune exposures; instead, reliance was placed on TCR beta sequences and their occurrence across donors. An earlier analysis of around 580 of the donors used high-throughput TCR beta sequencing to judge whether each TCR beta V gene segment behaved as functional or pseudogenic. Donor age, sex, ethnicity and CMV serostatus were compiled alongside the repertoire data. Genome-wide SNP genotypes for about 55% of the roughly 670 donors were used in a later genetic analysis, which treated that subset as a discovery cohort. All discovery cohort repertoires had been generated on a single sequencing platform. HLA typing included class I and class II loci at four-digit resolution. The number of donors typed differed by locus, with 629-630 for A, B, C, DRB1 and DQB1, roughly 550 for DQA1, about 610 for DPA1, and about 450 for DPB1. Four to six DR-DQ haplotypes were handled as single units for association and clustering, since linkage in the cohort was strong. On average, around 240,000 unique TCR beta nucleotide sequences were sequenced per donor among about 400 genotyped donors of the cohort, with roughly 20% of those sequences being non-productive. Study-wide findings and limitations: In a later genetic analysis, fewer N-insertions in productive TCRs were reported among donors in an Asian-associated ancestry cluster than the roughly 640-donor mean. Three of the identified cytomegalovirus-associated TCR beta chains were confirmed in vitro to be specific for cytomegalovirus antigens. An earlier analysis of around 540 of the donors showed that most TCR beta V segments appeared in productive rearrangements either about 87% or about 30% of the time, which broadly matched IMGT annotations. Sequencing depth was assumed to be roughly uniform across donors in the presence/absence analyses, though that assumption may not hold. The classifier was reported to diagnose cytomegalovirus status with high specificity and sensitivity in both the original cohort and the validation cohort. Most TCR sequences were observed very rarely across donors, whereas some public TCRs were present in many individuals. HLA typing was unavailable for some donors at each locus, so association tests used only the typed subset. At a false discovery rate of 0.05, a later analysis linked fewer than 20,000 TCR beta sequences to specific HLA alleles. In a later analysis, HLA-associated TCR beta chains were found to be more clonally expanded and to have lower generation probabilities than equally common non-associated chains. Assigning TCR associations to individual alleles was difficult when HLA alleles, especially DR and DQ, strongly co-occurred. A cluster of highly shared sequence variants was judged likely to represent a technical artifact of the sequencing pipeline. The 87-base-pair reads could not distinguish some IMGT-functional V segments, including TRBV6-2 and TRBV6-3, so those segments were excluded. Most CMV-associated TCR beta chains appeared to be HLA-restricted in a later analysis, and the HLA associations seemed to be driven largely by CMV exposure. Correlated functional status among segregating V segments might be attributable to linkage disequilibrium, but an unknown experimental factor could not be ruled out. In the study, around 150 TCR beta chains were listed as associated with cytomegalovirus. A further reported finding was that TCR beta sequences accurately predicted the HLA-A and HLA-B alleles for most subjects in the first cohort. V-gene and J-gene trimming of TCR beta chains was associated with a missense DCLRE1C variant in a later genetic analysis, and the association was replicated in an independent cohort. In a later analysis, TCR association rates were found to vary across HLA loci, with the most associated TCRs seen for DRB1 alleles and the fewest for HLA-C alleles. Immune exposure information for the cohort was limited to CMV serostatus. In a later analysis, several top co-occurrence clusters were reported to appear linked to parvovirus B19, influenza, CMV and Epstein-Barr virus. Because counts were too low, about 18 rarely observed V segments, including chromosome 9 orphons, were excluded from the earlier analysis of under 650 of the donors. The authors suggested that the approach could potentially be extended to other disease states and immunological phenotypes. Only TCR beta chains were sequenced in this cohort, and the absence of alpha or paired-chain data limited detectable features.

The protocol used for the library was the immunoSEQ multiplex PCR assay. A mixture of 60 forward primers for TCR Vbeta segments and 13 reverse primers for TCR Jbeta segments was used in the multiplex PCR. The CDR3 region of rearranged TCR beta genes was amplified from genomic DNA by a multiplex PCR assay. The amplified TCR beta libraries were sequenced on the Illumina HiSeq System as 87-base-pair reads. Regarding the original processing steps: Across the 666 repertoires, a later analysis counted some 80 million unique TCR beta chains, around 11 million of which were shared by at least two donors. To remove PCR and sequencing errors, raw reads were error-corrected and collapsed into unique sequences using a nearest-neighbor algorithm that merged closely related sequences. To assign V, D and J gene segments, CDR3 sequences were aligned to IMGT reference sequences. For a sequence to be retained, a match of at least six nucleotides was required to both a V gene segment and a J gene segment. Rearrangements were called productive when the CDR3 lacked stop codons and stayed in frame with V and J; all others were non-productive. CDR3 was defined by IMGT convention, running from the second conserved V-encoded cysteine to the conserved J-encoded phenylalanine. The earlier analysis of 587 of the donors excluded sequences that lacked an unambiguous match to a single V gene segment. An earlier analysis of just under 600 of the donors called V segments functional above 56.7% productive rearrangements and segregating when the between-donor standard deviation exceeded 5%. A statistical classification framework was developed to diagnose cytomegalovirus status using the catalog of TCR beta chain sequences. A later analysis assigned V and J genes by comparing TCR nucleotide sequences with IMGT/GENE-DB human TR gene sequences. Using the TCRdist pipeline, a later analysis assigned CDR3 sequences along with most-parsimonious VDJ recombination scenarios. A later analysis defined each TCR beta chain by its CDR3 amino acid sequence plus V-gene family, and excluded reads lacking a unique V-gene family. As a way to deal with suspected cross-contamination and a sequencing artifact, a later analysis dropped roughly 600 nucleotide sequences that were highly shared and had low generation probability. For each public chain, a later analysis derived a clonal expansion index from normalized ranks of inferred template counts within each repertoire. In a later analysis, generation probabilities were computed using a VDJ recombination model fitted to out-of-frame rearrangements, and the results were checked against IGoR. A later analysis scored TCR-TCR, TCR-HLA and TCR-CMV co-occurrence with hypergeometric tests, applying a repertoire-size bias correction to TCR pairs. To estimate false discovery rates, a later analysis permuted the HLA or CMV assignments 20 times. In a later analysis, co-occurring TCRs were grouped using DBSCAN, and TCRdist sequence similarity was added for clustering within HLA-allele-positive subsets. Co-occurrence clustering excluded repertoires with fewer than 30,000 or more than 120,000 public chains, plus five with anomalous nucleotide sharing. What TCRdb holds here is the immuneACCESS table cut down to in-frame rearrangements. Part of the clones is not present; checked against another copy, under half of the missing clones reflect an unresolved V gene, and the others are unexplained. That table is the source of V, J and clone size, and D and trimming were worked out from the DNA. The sample table shows more than 95,000 clones, and less than 80% are seen once. Less than 2% of the sample is in the top ten clones.

In total, approximately 700 healthy bone marrow donors made up the cohort. At the time of sampling, every cohort member was nominally healthy, though immune exposures that went unrecorded were likely present. The donor tested CMV seronegative and was one of the 352 seronegative cohort members. A peripheral blood sample was collected from each donor, and TCR beta sequencing was performed on peripheral blood mononuclear cells. The Qiagen DNeasy Blood Extraction Kit was used to extract genomic DNA from the blood cell samples. With respect to this clone: Its antigen is still unknown. No much larger clone exists at a distance of one base, and base qualities are not known.

Trimming takes 4 bases off V and 7 bases off J; junction bases not matched to a gene: 7. The germline V gene gives CDR1 as MRHNA and CDR2 as SNTAGT. CDR3 length: 14 amino acids, cysteine to phenylalanine. Solely the CDR3 DNA is kept, with 42 bases framed from the first base. The sequenced sample was PBMCs. The origin of this receptor is a man between 45 and 60 years old in good health and CMV-seronegative. Recombination connected TRBV6-4 to TRBJ1-5, with TRBD1 identical over 7 junction bases. In nucleotide form, the sequence is TGTGCCAGCAGTGCCGAAAAGGGGGCCCAGCCCCAGCATTTT. It specifies CASSAEKGAQPQHF.